The rows below give T cell receptor beta chains drawn from one sample of a study of blood T cell repertoires in COVID-19. Sequenced by immunoSEQ multiplex PCR; TCRdb stores in-frame clones only, minus some. The repertoire holds 290,000 or so clones, with roughly 86% as singletons. Sequences were obtained from peripheral blood. The receptors were sampled from a man between 65 and 79 years old with acute or convalescent COVID-19. Both conserved end residues are trimmed from each CDR3.

J,V,length,CDR3
TRBJ2-3,TRBV25-1,10,ASRPREDTQY
TRBJ1-6,TRBV30,12,AWRTKEHNSPLH
TRBJ2-7,TRBV29-1,13,SVEDPGGSSYEQY
TRBJ1-1,TRBV28,13,ASTSQGPQVVEAF
TRBJ2-1,TRBV7-8,14,ASSLDSGATYNEQF
TRBJ2-2,TRBV6-5,12,ASSRDFNTGELF
TRBJ2-3,TRBV11-2,13,ASSLVGLARGTQY
TRBJ2-3,TRBV5-4,13,ASMVAGVGTDTQY
TRBJ2-3,TRBV6-5,12,ASRTGPSTDTQY
TRBJ1-5,TRBV7-9,14,ASSLVGQGSNQPQH
TRBJ1-2,TRBV5-6,11,ASSPGQSYGYT
TRBJ1-5,TRBV6-2/TRBV6-3,12,ASSYIGANQPQH
TRBJ1-3,TRBV5-5,13,ASSLRGYSGNTIY
TRBJ1-3,TRBV30,12,AWSVSISGNTIY
TRBJ1-5,TRBV7-9,13,ASSSDREINQPQH
TRBJ1-4,TRBV9,12,ASSVTGANEKLF
TRBJ1-5,TRBV28,13,ASSPGGYSNQPQH
TRBJ2-3,TRBV7-9,13,ASSRTLAGTDTQY
TRBJ1-3,TRBV5-1,12,ASSYGGEANTIY
TRBJ1-5,TRBV19,14,ASSPDRGLGNQPQH
TRBJ1-5,TRBV28,12,ASRNTGVNQPQH
TRBJ1-4,TRBV18,11,ASSLVTGEKLF
TRBJ2-1,TRBV2,12,ASILTGTYNEQF
TRBJ2-7,TRBV7-2,10,ASSLQGYEQY
TRBJ2-5,TRBV6-2/TRBV6-3,14,ASSYRQGAVEETQY
TRBJ1-2,TRBV15,10,ATAGGDYGYT
TRBJ2-5,TRBV7-6,14,ASSPFPSGRKETQY
TRBJ2-3,TRBV4-1,13,ASSHPGQGSDTQY
TRBJ2-2,TRBV6-5,13,ASSYRPSGNGELF
TRBJ2-5,TRBV4-3,14,ASSQEERREAETQY
TRBJ2-1,TRBV7-3,13,ASSFLRDYHNEQF
TRBJ1-4,TRBV4-1,12,ASSQELSNEKLF
TRBJ2-4,TRBV3-1/TRBV3-2,16,ASSQGYTRLIAKNIQY
TRBJ2-7,TRBV5-4,16,ASSHDPGQLGIRYEQY
TRBJ2-1,TRBV7-2,10,ASSPGGLAKF
TRBJ1-5,TRBV7-2,12,ASSSQGTNQPQH
TRBJ1-3,TRBV5-8,12,ASSTKDRGNTIY
TRBJ1-4,TRBV28,13,ASSSPGQANEKLF
TRBJ2-2,TRBV4-1,13,ASSREGALTGELF
TRBJ2-7,TRBV5-6,13,ASSALAGASYEQY
TRBJ2-1,TRBV7-2,13,ASSRTSGNYNEQF
TRBJ1-6,TRBV28,13,ASSLADSYRSPLH
TRBJ2-7,TRBV6-2/TRBV6-3,16,ASSSMAYGTANSYEQY
TRBJ2-5,TRBV15,13,ATSRDFYSQETQY
TRBJ1-6,TRBV25-1,12,ASRPGTVNSPLH
TRBJ1-6,TRBV28,15,ASRPTLGTGRNSPLH
TRBJ1-1,TRBV2,11,ASSFTENTEAF
TRBJ1-2,TRBV4-3,14,ASSQDMWQGKDGYT
TRBJ2-3,TRBV29-1,14,SVDGRSRTNTDTQY
TRBJ2-1,TRBV3-1/TRBV3-2,13,ASSQGTSVYNEQF
TRBJ2-1,TRBV19,12,ASSISQPTDEQF